This TCR beta chain was sequenced in a study of blood T cell repertoires in COVID-19. Sequencing used immunoSEQ multiplex PCR; TCRdb keeps in-frame clones, though not all of them. The sample shows about 160,000 clones, 80% of them seen only once. The trim removed 5 bases at V and 3 bases at J, leaving 8 bases unmatched. Per germline, CDR1 MGHDK and CDR2 SYGVNS. The CDR3 is 17 amino acids. The J gene is TRBJ1-4, the V gene TRBV25-1, with TRBD1 matching over 11 bases. Input material: PBMCs or T cells enriched from blood (not recorded which). The TCR was taken from a woman aged 55-75 years who had recovered from COVID-19. CDR3 coding DNA: TGTGCCAGCAGTTTACCGGACAGGGGGCTTGCTAATGAAAAACTGTTTTTT. The encoded protein is CASSLPDRGLANEKLFF.